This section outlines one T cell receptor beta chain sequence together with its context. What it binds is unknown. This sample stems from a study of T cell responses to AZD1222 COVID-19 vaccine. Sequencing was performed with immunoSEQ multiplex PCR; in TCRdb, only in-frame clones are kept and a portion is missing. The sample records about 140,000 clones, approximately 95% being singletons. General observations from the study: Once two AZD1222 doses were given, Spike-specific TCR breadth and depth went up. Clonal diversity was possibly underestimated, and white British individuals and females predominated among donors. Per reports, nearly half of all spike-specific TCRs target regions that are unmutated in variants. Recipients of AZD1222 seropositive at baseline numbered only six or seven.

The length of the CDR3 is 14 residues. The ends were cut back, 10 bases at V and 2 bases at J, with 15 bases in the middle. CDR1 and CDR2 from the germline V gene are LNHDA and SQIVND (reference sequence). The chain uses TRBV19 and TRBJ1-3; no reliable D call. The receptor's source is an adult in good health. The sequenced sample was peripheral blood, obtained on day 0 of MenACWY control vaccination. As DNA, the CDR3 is TGTGCCACCAGGACGAGTGGGACTGGAAACACCATATATTTT. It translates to CATRTSGTGNTIYF.